These 29 T cell receptor beta chains were all obtained from the same sample, sequenced in a study of cytomegalovirus exposure and HLA in healthy donors (TCRdb year 2017). Library prep was done by the immunoSEQ multiplex PCR assay. For the multiplex PCR, a mixture combining 60 forward primers for TCR Vbeta segments and 13 reverse primers for TCR Jbeta segments was used. TCRdb re-hosts the immuneACCESS table, in-frame sequences only. Its copies lack some clones; in the studies checked, an unresolved V gene accounts for under half of them, and the cause for the rest is not known. The sample records fewer than 200,000 clones, roughly 80% of which are singletons. The ten largest clones take up over 1.2% of the sample. The specimen sequenced was PBMCs. These receptors all come from a man between 18 and 35 years old in good health and CMV-seronegative.

V is TRBV5-6 and J is TRBJ2-7; 9 nucleotides match TRBD2. Looked up from germline, CDR1 is SGHDT and CDR2 is YYEEEE. Trimming cost V 0 bases and J 4 bases; bases outside gene matches: 8. This CDR3 region has 16 residues. The CDR3 sequence: CASSLGLGLARYEQYF. The CDR3 bases are TGTGCCAGCAGCTTGGGCCTCGGACTAGCGAGGTACGAGCAGTACTTC.

The table lists this clone with a count of one. The chain uses TRBV6-6 and TRBJ1-2; 10 bases map to TRBD1. This CDR3 has 15 amino acids. The V segment lost 4 bases and the J segment 8 bases; nucleotides outside the gene matches: 10. The germline V gene encodes CDR1 MNHNY and CDR2 SVGAGI (reference sequence). DNA for the CDR3: TGTGCCAGCAGTTCCCCCGCGGACAGGGGGATGGGCTACACCTTC. Protein product: CASSSPADRGMGYTF.

The V gene is TRBV4-3, the J gene TRBJ2-1, with D perhaps TRBD2 (7 bases). The CDR3 contains 15 residues. Germline-derived CDR1 and CDR2 are LGHNA and YSLEER. Trimming took off 4 bases at V and 2 bases at J, with 12 bases between the two ends. The CDR3 loop reads CASSPQGRAYNEQFF. Here the CDR3 DNA reads TGCGCCAGCAGCCCCCAGGGGAGGGCCTACAATGAGCAGTTCTTC.

This clone was seen a single time. V and J are TRBV11-3 and TRBJ2-1; 9 bases are shared with TRBD1. V gave up 5 bases and J gave up 3 bases; unmatched junction bases: 5. In germline, CDR1 is SGHNT, CDR2 YENEEA. The CDR3 consists of 15 residues. The CDR3 DNA is TGTGCCAGCAGCCCCGGGACAGGGAACTACAATGAGCAGTTCTTC. It translates to CASSPGTGNYNEQFF.

The J gene is TRBJ1-4, the V gene TRBV19; 10 bases line up with TRBD1. This CDR3 comprises 15 residues. Germline CDR1 and CDR2: LNHDA and SQIVND (reference sequence). The junction had 5 bases not matched to a gene; V was cut back by 3 bases and J by 7 bases. The CDR3 DNA sequence: TGTGCCAGTAGTATCCAAGGGACAGGGGCTGAAAAACTGTTTTTT. This translates into CASSIQGTGAEKLFF.

CDR3 coding DNA: TGTGCCAGCCGGGGGGGGGACAGCCAGTATTTT. Residues: CASRGGDSQYF. This sequence joins TRBV2 and TRBJ2-3; TRBD2 is a possible D gene (8 bases). This CDR3 is 11 amino acids long. V gave up 8 bases and J gave up 12 bases, with 15 bases separating them. Germline CDR1 is SNHLY and CDR2 is FYNNEI. The whole variable domain, remainder taken from reference TRBV2 and TRBJ2-3, is EPEVTQTPSHQVTQMGQEVILRCVPISNHLYFYWYRQILGQKVEFLVSFYNNEISEKSEIFDDQFSVERPDGSNFTLKIRSTKLEDSAMYFCASRGGDSQYFGPGTRLTVL.

This chain connects TRBV28 to TRBJ2-7; 8 bases are a match to TRBD1. V trimming: 6 bases; J trimming: 11 bases; junction bases outside the gene matches: 6. Germline V gene lookup returns CDR1 MDHEN and CDR2 SYDVKM. The CDR3 consists of 11 residues. Here the CDR3 reads CASSQTTGEYF. The CDR3, as DNA: TGTGCCAGCAGCCAGACGACAGGGGAGTACTTC.

As concerns this clone: Here the CDR3 omits its conserved ending phenylalanine or tryptophan, so a read error is the likely source. It is unclear where the CDR3 begins or ends on the DNA, so no DNA is shown, and the CDR3 is as TCRdb lists it. This chain uses TRBV27 with TRBJ1-1. Germline V gene lookup returns CDR1 MNHEY and CDR2 SMNVEV (reference sequence). The CDR3 has 8 amino acids, counting both end residues. CDR3 region: CASPRLIR.

The V call is TRBV25-1, the J call TRBJ1-4; D may be TRBD1 (6 bases). CDR3 length: 14 amino acids. Germline lookup yields CDR1 MGHDK and CDR2 SYGVNS. The ends were cut back, 3 bases at V and 8 bases at J, with 13 bases in the middle. CDR3 sequence reads: CASSEGAGVEKLFF. CDR3 sequence (DNA): TGTGCCAGCAGTGAGGGAGCAGGGGTCGAAAAACTGTTTTTT.

The CDR3, as DNA: TGTGCCAGCAGCCCACCCGGAGAGACCCAGTACTTC. It is translated as CASSPPGETQYF. V is TRBV5-5 and J is TRBJ2-5; no firm D call. The germline V gene has CDR1 SGHKS and CDR2 YYEKEE (reference sequence). V was shortened by 4 bases and J by 4 bases, with 8 bases between the two germline ends. The CDR3 has 12 amino acids.

The sample holds a few counts of this clone. The V gene is TRBV14, the J gene TRBJ2-5; the match to TRBD2 covers 8 bases. The germline gives CDR1 SGHDN, CDR2 FVKESK. The CDR3 runs to 12 residues. With V trimmed by 4 bases and J by 5 bases, 0 bases remained unmatched. The CDR3 region has the DNA TGTGCCAGCAGCCCGGGGGGGGAGACCCAGTACTTC. The encoded protein is CASSPGGETQYF.

The chain couples TRBV25-1 to TRBJ2-1, with TRBD2 identical over 7 bases. J was trimmed by 4 bases and V by 4 bases; bases with no gene match: 7. This CDR3 has 15 amino acids. Germline CDR1 reads MGHDK; CDR2 reads SYGVNS. The CDR3 here is CASSGGEGWYNEQFF. CDR3 bases: TGTGCCAGCAGTGGGGGGGAGGGTTGGTACAATGAGCAGTTCTTC. Full variable domain (rest looked up from reference TRBV25-1 and TRBJ2-1): EADIYQTPRYLVIGTGKKITLECSQTMGHDKMYWYQQDPGMELHLIHYSYGVNSTEKGDLSSESTVSRIRTEHFPLTLESARPSHTSQYLCASSGGEGWYNEQFFGPGTRLTVL.

The rearrangement joins TRBV4-3 to TRBJ2-1, with TRBD1 identical over 8 bases. After removal of 1 base from V and 2 bases from J, the junction contained 4 bases not matched to a gene. The CDR3 covers 16 residues. Germline V gene lookup returns CDR1 LGHNA and CDR2 YSLEER. This CDR3 is CASSQVRDRPYNEQFF. In DNA form, the CDR3 reads TGCGCCAGCAGCCAAGTCCGGGACAGGCCCTACAATGAGCAGTTCTTC.

This chain links TRBV7-9 with TRBJ1-1; TRBD1 matches 8 bases. There are 17 residues in the CDR3. The germline gives CDR1 SEHNR, CDR2 FQNEAQ (reference sequence). With 0 bases clipped from V and 0 bases from J, the junction kept 6 bases outside the gene matches. The CDR3 coding sequence is TGTGCCAGCAGCTTAGCGCATGGGACAGGTATGAACACTGAAGCTTTCTTT. It is translated as CASSLAHGTGMNTEAFF.

The V call is TRBV7-2, the J call TRBJ2-3; D may be TRBD2 (6 bases). The germline gives CDR1 SGHTA, CDR2 FQGNSA. The V gene lost 5 bases and the J gene lost 14 bases, with 14 bases spanning the gap. This CDR3 contains 11 residues. Written as DNA, the CDR3 is TGTGCCAGCAGCAGGGACTCGGTGCCGTATTTT. Protein product: CASSRDSVPYF.

The V and J genes are TRBV7-9 and TRBJ2-7, with a tentative D call TRBD2 (6 bases). Trimming removed 1 base from V and 2 bases from J, with 9 bases in between. The CDR3 loop spans 14 amino acids. Germline CDR1 reads SEHNR; CDR2 reads FQNEAQ (reference sequence). The CDR3 sequence is CASSLGTTPYEQYF. For the CDR3, the DNA is TGTGCCAGCAGCTTAGGGACTACTCCCTACGAGCAGTACTTC. Filled out from reference TRBV7-9 and TRBJ2-7, the complete variable domain reads DTGVSQNPRHKITKRGQNVTFRCDPISEHNRLYWYRQTLGQGPEFLTYFQNEAQLEKSRLLSDRFSAERPKGSFSTLEIQRTEQGDSAMYLCASSLGTTPYEQYFGPGTRLTVT.

The genes are TRBV11-2 and TRBJ2-3; D might be TRBD1 (6 bases). The CDR3 consists of 14 residues. The germline gives CDR1 SGHAT, CDR2 FQNNGV. The V end lost 5 bases, the J end lost 0 bases, and 9 bases lay between the germline ends. CDR3: CASSRTASTDTQYF. In DNA, the CDR3 is TGTGCCAGCAGCAGGACAGCGAGCACAGATACGCAGTATTTT. Full variable domain (outside the CDR3, taken from reference TRBV11-2 and TRBJ2-3): EAGVAQSPRYKIIEKRQSVAFWCNPISGHATLYWYQQILGQGPKLLIQFQNNGVVDDSQLPKDRFSAERLKGVDSTLKIQPAKLEDSAVYLCASSRTASTDTQYFGPGTRLTVL.

The chain combines TRBV27 with TRBJ2-7, with a weak D call TRBD1 (6 bases). V gave up 3 bases and J gave up 1 base, with 16 bases separating them. Germline CDR1 reads MNHEY; CDR2 reads SMNVEV (reference sequence). The length of the CDR3 is 16 residues. CDR3 DNA: TGTGCCAGCAGTTTTTCCTCCGGACAGCTTTCCTACGAGCAGTACTTC. As protein: CASSFSSGQLSYEQYF.

V and J are TRBV4-2 and TRBJ2-5, with TRBD2 identical over 7 bases. Trimming removed 6 bases from V and 6 bases from J; junction bases left unmatched: 13. Germline CDR1 reads LGHNA; CDR2 reads YNFKEQ. The CDR3 is 15 residues long. The CDR3, as DNA: TGTGCCAGCAGGCGGGGTGTGGCGGGAGAGCAGACCCAGTACTTC. This sequence encodes CASRRGVAGEQTQYF.

This chain uses TRBV5-4 with TRBJ2-7, with 8 bases matching TRBD2. The V gene's germline CDR1 is SGHNT and CDR2 YYREEE (reference sequence). The CDR3 sequence is 15 residues long. V trimming: 6 bases; J trimming: 2 bases; junction bases outside the gene matches: 10. The DNA of the CDR3 is TGTGCCAGCACCCGGGGGGGACTACAGCCCTACGAGCAGTACTTC. Translation: CASTRGGLQPYEQYF.

The chain recombines TRBV11-2 with TRBJ1-5; the D gene is possibly TRBD1 (5 bases). This CDR3 contains 17 residues. The germline gives CDR1 SGHAT, CDR2 FQNNGV. V lost 5 bases to trimming and J lost 4 bases, with 21 bases between them. The CDR3 spells CASSPSSGTELNQPQHF. As DNA, the CDR3 is TGTGCCAGCAGCCCGAGTTCTGGGACTGAACTTAATCAGCCCCAGCATTTT.

This clone was seen a few times. V usage is TRBV2 and J usage is TRBJ1-3, with 7 nucleotides matching TRBD1. This CDR3 region has 14 residues. After removal of 6 bases from V and 3 bases from J, the junction contained 5 bases not matched to a gene. Germline loops: CDR1 SNHLY, CDR2 FYNNEI. CDR3 DNA sequence: TGTGCCAGCAGGGCTACAGGGGATGGAAACACCATATATTTT. This translates into CASRATGDGNTIYF. Filled out from reference TRBV2 and TRBJ1-3, the complete variable domain reads EPEVTQTPSHQVTQMGQEVILRCVPISNHLYFYWYRQILGQKVEFLVSFYNNEISEKSEIFDDQFSVERPDGSNFTLKIRSTKLEDSAMYFCASRATGDGNTIYFGEGSWLTVV.

This chain uses TRBV9 with TRBJ2-3; D may be TRBD2 (5 bases). Germline CDR1 and CDR2: SGDLS and YYNGEE. CDR3 size: 13 residues. V was pared by 2 bases and J by 4 bases, with 8 bases between. The CDR3 nucleotides read TGTGCCAGCAGCGTGGGGAGTCCAGATACGCAGTATTTT. Encoded protein: CASSVGSPDTQYF.

V usage is TRBV6-5 and J usage is TRBJ2-1; D is perhaps TRBD1 (6 bases). The CDR3 spans 16 residues. Trimming pared 0 bases from V and 0 bases from J, leaving 9 bases between. Germline loops: CDR1 MNHEY, CDR2 SVGAGI. CDR3 amino acids: CASSYSGRGSYNEQFF. As DNA, the CDR3 is TGTGCCAGCAGTTACTCGGGCAGGGGCTCCTACAATGAGCAGTTCTTC.

Turning to this clone: Different DNA sequences within this sample yield the same CDR3. The chain couples TRBV7-2 to TRBJ2-3; tentatively, D is TRBD2 (5 bases). Trimming removed 5 bases at V and 3 bases at J, with 9 bases between. The CDR3 has 13 amino acids. CDR1 and CDR2 from the germline V gene are SGHTA and FQGNSA. CDR3 sequence reads: CASSPPGTDTQYF. CDR3 DNA: TGTGCCAGCAGCCCACCGGGGACAGATACGCAGTATTTT.

This clone occurred a few times. This chain connects TRBV14 to TRBJ2-1; the D gene is possibly TRBD2 (5 bases). Looked up from germline, CDR1 is SGHDN and CDR2 is FVKESK. The V and J ends lost 1 base and 5 bases respectively, with 6 bases between them. The CDR3 consists of 13 residues. The CDR3 sequence: CASSQGEHNEQFF. CDR3 bases: TGTGCCAGCAGCCAAGGGGAGCACAATGAGCAGTTCTTC.

The rearrangement joins TRBV2 to TRBJ1-1, with 7 bases aligning to TRBD1. The CDR3 covers 16 residues. J lost 3 bases, V lost 7 bases, and 14 bases had no gene match. Germline CDR1 and CDR2: SNHLY and FYNNEI. The CDR3 here is CASNNFDRVVDTEAFF. The CDR3 region has the DNA TGTGCCAGCAACAACTTTGACAGGGTGGTTGACACTGAAGCTTTCTTT.

The chain joins TRBV27 to TRBJ2-1; TRBD1 agrees at 9 bases. V dropped 6 bases and J dropped 12; count of bases not matched to a gene: 15. Germline lookup yields CDR1 MNHEY and CDR2 SMNVEV (reference sequence). This CDR3 contains 15 residues. The CDR3 loop is CASSRTGALGEGQFF. The CDR3 DNA sequence: TGTGCCAGCAGCCGGACAGGGGCCCTCGGGGAGGGGCAGTTCTTC.

The chain uses TRBV18 and TRBJ1-2, with unresolved D. CDR3 length: 17 residues. The V end was cut by 3 bases, the J end by 4 bases, with 21 bases between. CDR1 is KGHSH and CDR2 is LQKENI in the germline V gene. The DNA for the CDR3 is TGTGCCAGCTCACCGGTCACCCAGACGCCCGGAGGCTATGGCTACACCTTC. This encodes CASSPVTQTPGGYGYTF.